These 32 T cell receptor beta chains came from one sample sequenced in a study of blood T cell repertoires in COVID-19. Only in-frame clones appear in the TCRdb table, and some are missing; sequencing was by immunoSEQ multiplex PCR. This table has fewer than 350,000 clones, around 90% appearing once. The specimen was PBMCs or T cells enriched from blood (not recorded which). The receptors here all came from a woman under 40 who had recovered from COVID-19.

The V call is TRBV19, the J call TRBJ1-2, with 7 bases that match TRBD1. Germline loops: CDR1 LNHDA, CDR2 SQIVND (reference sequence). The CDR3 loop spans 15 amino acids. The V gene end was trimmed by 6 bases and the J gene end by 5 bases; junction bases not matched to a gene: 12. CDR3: CASSSSGTAIYGYTF. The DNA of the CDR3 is TGTGCCAGTAGCTCTTCCGGGACAGCCATTTATGGCTACACCTTC.

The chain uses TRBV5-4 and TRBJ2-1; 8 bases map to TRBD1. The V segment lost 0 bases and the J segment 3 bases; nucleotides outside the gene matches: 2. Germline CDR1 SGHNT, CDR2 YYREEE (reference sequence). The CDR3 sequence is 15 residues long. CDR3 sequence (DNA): TGTGCCAGCAGCTTGGGGGACAGGATCTACAATGAGCAGTTCTTC. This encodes CASSLGDRIYNEQFF.

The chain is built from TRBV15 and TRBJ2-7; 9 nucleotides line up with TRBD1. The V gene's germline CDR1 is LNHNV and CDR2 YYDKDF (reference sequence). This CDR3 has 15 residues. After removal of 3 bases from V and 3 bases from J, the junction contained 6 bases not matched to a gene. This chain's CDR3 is CATSRATGGDYEQYF. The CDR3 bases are TGTGCCACCAGCAGGGCCACAGGGGGCGACTACGAGCAGTACTTC.

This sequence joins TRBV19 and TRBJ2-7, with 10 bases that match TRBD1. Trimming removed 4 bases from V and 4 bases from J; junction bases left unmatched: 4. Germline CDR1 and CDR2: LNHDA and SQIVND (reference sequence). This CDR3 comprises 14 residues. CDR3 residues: CASSKTGGAYEQYF. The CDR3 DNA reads TGTGCCAGTAGTAAGACAGGGGGCGCATACGAGCAGTACTTC. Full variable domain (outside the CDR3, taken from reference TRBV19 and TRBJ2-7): DGGITQSPKYLFRKEGQNVTLSCEQNLNHDAMYWYRQDPGQGLRLIYYSQIVNDFQKGDIAEGYSVSREKKESFPLTVTSAQKNPTAFYLCASSKTGGAYEQYFGPGTRLTVT.

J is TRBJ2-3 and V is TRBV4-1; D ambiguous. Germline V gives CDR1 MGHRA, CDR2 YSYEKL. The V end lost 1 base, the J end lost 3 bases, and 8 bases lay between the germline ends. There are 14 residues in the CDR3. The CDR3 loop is CASSQGLVTDTQYF. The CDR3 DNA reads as TGCGCCAGCAGCCAAGGGCTGGTGACAGATACGCAGTATTTT.

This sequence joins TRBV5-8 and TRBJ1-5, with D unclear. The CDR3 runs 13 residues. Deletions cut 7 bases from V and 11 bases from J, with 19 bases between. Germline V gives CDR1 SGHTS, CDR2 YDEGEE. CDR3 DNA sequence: TGTGCCAGCTCGGGTTCGGTGTCAACCTCCCAGCATTTT. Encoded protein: CASSGSVSTSQHF.

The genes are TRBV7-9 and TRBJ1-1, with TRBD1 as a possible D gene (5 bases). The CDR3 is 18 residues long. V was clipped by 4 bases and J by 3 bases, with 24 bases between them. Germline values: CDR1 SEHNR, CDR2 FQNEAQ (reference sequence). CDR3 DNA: TGTGCCAGCAGCTCCGGGGGATTGCAGGGAGGGAGGGACACTGAAGCTTTCTTT. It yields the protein CASSSGGLQGGRDTEAFF.

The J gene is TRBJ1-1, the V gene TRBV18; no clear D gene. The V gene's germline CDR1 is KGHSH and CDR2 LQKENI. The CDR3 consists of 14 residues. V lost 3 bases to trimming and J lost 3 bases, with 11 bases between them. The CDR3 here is CASSPRMRDTEAFF. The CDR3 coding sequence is TGTGCCAGCTCACCCCGGATGCGGGACACTGAAGCTTTCTTT.

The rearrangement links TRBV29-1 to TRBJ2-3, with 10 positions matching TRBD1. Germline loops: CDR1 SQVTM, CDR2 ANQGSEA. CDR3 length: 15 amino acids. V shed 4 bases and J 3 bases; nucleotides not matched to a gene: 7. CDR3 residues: CSVGPTGGETDTQYF. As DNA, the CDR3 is TGCAGCGTTGGCCCGACAGGGGGCGAAACAGATACGCAGTATTTT.

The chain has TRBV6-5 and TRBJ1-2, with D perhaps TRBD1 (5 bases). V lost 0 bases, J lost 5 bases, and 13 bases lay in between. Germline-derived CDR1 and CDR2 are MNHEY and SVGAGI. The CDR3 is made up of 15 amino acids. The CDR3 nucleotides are TGTGCCAGCAGTTACTCGGGGGGGGATCTTTATGGCTACACCTTC. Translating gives CASSYSGGDLYGYTF.

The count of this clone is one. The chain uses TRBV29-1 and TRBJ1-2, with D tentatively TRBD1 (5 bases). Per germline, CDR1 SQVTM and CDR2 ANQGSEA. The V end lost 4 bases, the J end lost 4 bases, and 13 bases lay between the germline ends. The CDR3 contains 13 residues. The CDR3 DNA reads TGCAGCGTTGTGAGCACAGGCACCTATGGCTACACCTTC. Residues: CSVVSTGTYGYTF.

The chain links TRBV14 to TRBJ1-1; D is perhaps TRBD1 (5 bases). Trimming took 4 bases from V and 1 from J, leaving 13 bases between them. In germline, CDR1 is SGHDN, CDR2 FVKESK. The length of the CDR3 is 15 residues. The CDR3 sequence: CASSPPGRRNTEAFF. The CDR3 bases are TGTGCCAGCAGCCCTCCAGGGAGGAGGAACACTGAAGCTTTCTTT.

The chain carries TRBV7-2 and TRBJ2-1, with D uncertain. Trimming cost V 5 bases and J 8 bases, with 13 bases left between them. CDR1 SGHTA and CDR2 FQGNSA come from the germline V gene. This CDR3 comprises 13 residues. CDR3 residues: CASSPNGPYEQFF. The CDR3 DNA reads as TGTGCCAGCAGCCCCAATGGCCCCTATGAGCAGTTCTTC.

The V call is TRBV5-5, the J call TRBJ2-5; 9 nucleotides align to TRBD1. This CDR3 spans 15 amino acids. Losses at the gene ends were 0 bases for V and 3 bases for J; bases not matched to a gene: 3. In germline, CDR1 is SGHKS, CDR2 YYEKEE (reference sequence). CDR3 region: CASSLDGTGKETQYF. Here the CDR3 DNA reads TGTGCCAGCAGCTTGGATGGGACAGGGAAAGAGACCCAGTACTTC.

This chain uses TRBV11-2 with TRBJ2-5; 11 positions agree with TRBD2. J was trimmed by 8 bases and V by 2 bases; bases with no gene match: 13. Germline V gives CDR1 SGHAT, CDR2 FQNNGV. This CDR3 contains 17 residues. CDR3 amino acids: CASSLLASGGSGGTQYF. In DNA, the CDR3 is TGTGCCAGCAGCTTACTAGCTAGCGGGGGGTCCGGAGGAACCCAGTACTTC.

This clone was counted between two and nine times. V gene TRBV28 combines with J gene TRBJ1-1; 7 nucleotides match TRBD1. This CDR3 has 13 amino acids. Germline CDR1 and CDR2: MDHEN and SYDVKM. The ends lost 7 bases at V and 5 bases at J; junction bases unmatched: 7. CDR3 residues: CASTQGGVTEAFF. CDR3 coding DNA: TGTGCCAGCACTCAGGGGGGCGTGACTGAAGCTTTCTTT.

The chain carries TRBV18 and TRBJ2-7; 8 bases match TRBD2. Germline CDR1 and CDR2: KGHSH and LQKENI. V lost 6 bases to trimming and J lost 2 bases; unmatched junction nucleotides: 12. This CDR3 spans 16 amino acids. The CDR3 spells CASSPSAAGAPYEQYF. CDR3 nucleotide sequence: TGTGCCAGCTCCCCCTCCGCAGCGGGGGCCCCCTACGAGCAGTACTTC.

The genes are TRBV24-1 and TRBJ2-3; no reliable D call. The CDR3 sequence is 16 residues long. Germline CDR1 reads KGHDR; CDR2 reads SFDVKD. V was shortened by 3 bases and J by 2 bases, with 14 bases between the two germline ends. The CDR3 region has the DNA TGTGCCACCAGTGATAGAGACCCCGGGTTCACAGATACGCAGTATTTT. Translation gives CATSDRDPGFTDTQYF.

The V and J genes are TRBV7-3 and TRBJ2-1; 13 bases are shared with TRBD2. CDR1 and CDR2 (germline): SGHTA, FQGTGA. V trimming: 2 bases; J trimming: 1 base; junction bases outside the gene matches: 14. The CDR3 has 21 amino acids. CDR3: CASSLPQRTSGRWSSYNEQFF. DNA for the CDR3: TGTGCCAGCAGCTTACCTCAGAGGACTAGCGGGAGATGGTCGTCCTACAATGAGCAGTTCTTC.

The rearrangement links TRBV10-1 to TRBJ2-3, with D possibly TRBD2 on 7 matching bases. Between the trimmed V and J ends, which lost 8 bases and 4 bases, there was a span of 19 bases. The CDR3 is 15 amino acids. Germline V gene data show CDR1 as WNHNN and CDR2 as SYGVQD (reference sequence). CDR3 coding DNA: TGCGCCAGCCGGCAGGGGAGGGGATCGGCAGATACGCAGTATTTT. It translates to CASRQGRGSADTQYF.

CDR3 sequence: CASSSPKTGGFNEQFF. The CDR3 DNA reads as TGCGCCAGCAGCTCCCCTAAGACAGGGGGTTTCAATGAGCAGTTCTTC. The V gene is TRBV5-1, the J gene TRBJ2-1; TRBD1 agrees at 9 bases. Trimming at V came to 3 bases and at J to 6 bases, leaving 10 bases not matched to a gene. The CDR3 has 16 amino acids. Germline loops: CDR1 SGHRS, CDR2 YFSETQ.

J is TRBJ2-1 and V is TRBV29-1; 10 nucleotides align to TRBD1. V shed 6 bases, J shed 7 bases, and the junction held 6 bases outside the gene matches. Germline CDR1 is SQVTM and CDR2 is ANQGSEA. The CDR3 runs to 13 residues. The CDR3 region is CSVAGQGLNEQFF. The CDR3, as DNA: TGCAGCGTGGCGGGACAGGGGCTAAATGAGCAGTTCTTC.

The CDR3 nucleotides read TGTGCCAGCAGCCCTAACAGGAACTCCTACGAGCAGTACTTC. Its protein product is CASSPNRNSYEQYF. The rearrangement uses TRBV13 and TRBJ2-7; TRBD1 might be the D (5 bases). Trimming cost V 5 bases and J 0 bases, with 11 bases left between them. Germline V gene sequence: CDR1 PRHDT, CDR2 FYEKMQ (reference sequence). The CDR3 length is 14 residues.

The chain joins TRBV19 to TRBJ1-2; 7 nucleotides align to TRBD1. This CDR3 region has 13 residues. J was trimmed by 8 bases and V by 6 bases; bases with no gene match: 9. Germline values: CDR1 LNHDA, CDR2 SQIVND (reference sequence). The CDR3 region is CASSLGQVTGYTF. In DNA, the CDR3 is TGTGCCAGTAGCCTCGGACAGGTCACGGGCTACACCTTC.

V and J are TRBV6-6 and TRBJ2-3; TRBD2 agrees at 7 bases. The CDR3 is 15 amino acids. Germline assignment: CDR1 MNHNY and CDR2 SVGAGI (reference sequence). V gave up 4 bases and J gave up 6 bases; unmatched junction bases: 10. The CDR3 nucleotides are TGTGCCAGCAGTTTACGTCAGGGAGGGAAGGATACGCAGTATTTT. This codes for CASSLRQGGKDTQYF.

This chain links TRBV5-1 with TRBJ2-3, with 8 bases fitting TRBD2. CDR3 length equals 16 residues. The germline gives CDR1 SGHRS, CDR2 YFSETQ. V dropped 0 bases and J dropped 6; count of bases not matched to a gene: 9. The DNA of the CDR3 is TGCGCCAGCAGCTTGGAAGGCGGGAGGAAAGGGGATACGCAGTATTTT. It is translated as CASSLEGGRKGDTQYF.

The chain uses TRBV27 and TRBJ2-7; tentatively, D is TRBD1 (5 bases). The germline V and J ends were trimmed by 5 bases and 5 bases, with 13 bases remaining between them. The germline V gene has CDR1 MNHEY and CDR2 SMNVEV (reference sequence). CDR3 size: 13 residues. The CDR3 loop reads CASSRPGNHEQYF. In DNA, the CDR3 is TGTGCCAGCAGTCGCCCAGGGAACCACGAGCAGTACTTC.

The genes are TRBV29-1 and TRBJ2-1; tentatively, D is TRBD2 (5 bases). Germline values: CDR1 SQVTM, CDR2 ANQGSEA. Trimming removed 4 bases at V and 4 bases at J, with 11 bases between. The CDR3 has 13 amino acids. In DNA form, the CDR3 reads TGCAGCGTTGCAAGGACTTCATACAATGAGCAGTTCTTC. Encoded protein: CSVARTSYNEQFF.

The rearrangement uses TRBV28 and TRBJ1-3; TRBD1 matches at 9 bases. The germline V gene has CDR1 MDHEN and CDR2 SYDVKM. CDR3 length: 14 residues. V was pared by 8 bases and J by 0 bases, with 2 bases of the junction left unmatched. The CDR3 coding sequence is TGTGCCAGCCTGACAGGGGGCTCTGGAAACACCATATATTTT. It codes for CASLTGGSGNTIYF.

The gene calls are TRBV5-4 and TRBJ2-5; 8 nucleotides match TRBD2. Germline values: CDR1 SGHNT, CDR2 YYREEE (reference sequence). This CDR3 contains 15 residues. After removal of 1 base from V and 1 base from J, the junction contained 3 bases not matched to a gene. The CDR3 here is CASSLIAGLQETQYF. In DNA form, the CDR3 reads TGTGCCAGCAGCTTGATAGCGGGACTCCAAGAGACCCAGTACTTC. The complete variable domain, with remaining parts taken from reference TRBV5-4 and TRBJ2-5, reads ETGVTQSPTHLIKTRGQQVTLRCSSQSGHNTVSWYQQALGQGPQFIFQYYREEENGRGNFPPRFSGLQFPNYSSELNVNALELDDSALYLCASSLIAGLQETQYFGPGTRLLVL.

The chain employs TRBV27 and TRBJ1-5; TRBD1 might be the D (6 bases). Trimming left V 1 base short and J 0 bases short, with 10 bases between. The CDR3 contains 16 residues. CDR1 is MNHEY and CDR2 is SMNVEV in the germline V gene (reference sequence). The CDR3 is CASSLYGTPSNQPQHF. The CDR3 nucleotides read TGTGCCAGCAGTTTATATGGGACACCTAGCAATCAGCCCCAGCATTTT.

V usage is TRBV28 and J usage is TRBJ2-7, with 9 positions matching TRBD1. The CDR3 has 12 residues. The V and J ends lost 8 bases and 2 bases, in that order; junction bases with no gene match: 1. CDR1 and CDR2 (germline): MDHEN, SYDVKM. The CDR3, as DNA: TGTGCCAGCGGGGACAGGGCCTACGAGCAGTACTTC. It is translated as CASGDRAYEQYF.